These 29 T cell receptor beta chains share one sample of origin, sequenced in a study of blood T cell repertoires in COVID-19. TCRdb keeps only in-frame clones here, not all; method: immunoSEQ multiplex PCR. The sample lists about 170,000 clones, roughly four fifths occurring once. The sequencing input was peripheral blood. The receptors shown here come from a woman older than 75 with acute or convalescent COVID-19.

The chain recombines TRBV20-1 with TRBJ2-7; D is possibly TRBD2 (6 bases). Trimming removed 4 bases at V and 4 bases at J, with 8 bases between. The CDR3 is 11 residues long. In germline, CDR1 is DFQATT, CDR2 SNEGSKA (reference sequence). CDR3 sequence: CSAIGGYEQYF. DNA of the CDR3: TGCAGTGCTATCGGGGGTTACGAGCAGTACTTC.

The V call is TRBV4-1, the J call TRBJ1-5, with no clear D. The germline V gene encodes CDR1 MGHRA and CDR2 YSYEKL. The germline V and J ends were trimmed by 1 base and 4 bases, with 11 bases remaining between them. The CDR3 length is 15 residues. The CDR3 coding sequence is TGCGCCAGCAGCCAAGTCCGAGGCGCAAATCAGCCCCAGCATTTT. It yields the protein CASSQVRGANQPQHF.

The gene calls are TRBV2 and TRBJ2-7; 10 nucleotides line up with TRBD1. The CDR3 loop spans 12 amino acids. V lost 6 bases to trimming and J lost 6 bases; unmatched junction nucleotides: 2. Germline V CDR1 and CDR2: SNHLY, FYNNEI. CDR3 region: CASRDRGSEQYF. The DNA of the CDR3 is TGTGCCAGCAGGGACAGGGGGAGCGAGCAGTACTTC.

The chain combines TRBV28 with TRBJ2-1; 7 nucleotides match TRBD2. The CDR3 is made up of 16 amino acids. V trimming: 5 bases; J trimming: 0 bases; junction bases outside the gene matches: 7. CDR1 MDHEN and CDR2 SYDVKM come from the germline V gene. CDR3 region: CASSPPGLVSYNEQFF. Written as DNA, the CDR3 is TGTGCCAGCAGTCCCCCAGGACTAGTCTCCTACAATGAGCAGTTCTTC.

The rearrangement uses TRBV9 and TRBJ2-1, with 10 bases matching TRBD2. V lost 3 bases to trimming and J lost 8 bases; unmatched junction nucleotides: 17. CDR1 is SGDLS, CDR2 YYNGEE, per germline. This CDR3 comprises 18 residues. This CDR3 reads CASSADLSAGGYFDEQFF. Written as DNA, the CDR3 is TGTGCCAGCAGCGCCGACCTGTCAGCGGGGGGGTATTTCGATGAGCAGTTCTTC.

The chain couples TRBV2 to TRBJ2-3; TRBD1 aligns across 8 bases. The CDR3 loop spans 14 amino acids. Trimming cost V 3 bases and J 3 bases; bases outside gene matches: 2. CDR1 and CDR2 (germline): SNHLY, FYNNEI. In DNA form, the CDR3 reads TGTGCCAGCAGTGAGGACAGGGTAACAGATACGCAGTATTTT. Translation gives CASSEDRVTDTQYF.

The CDR3 sequence: CASSVDHSNQPQHF. The CDR3 DNA is TGTGCCAGCAGCGTAGATCATAGCAATCAGCCCCAGCATTTT. The chain combines TRBV9 with TRBJ1-5, with D unresolved. The V end was cut by 0 bases, the J end by 0 bases, with 4 bases between. Looked up from germline, CDR1 is SGDLS and CDR2 is YYNGEE. The CDR3 is made up of 14 amino acids.

The gene calls are TRBV5-1 and TRBJ1-1, with D maybe TRBD1 (5 bases). V was cut by 8 bases and J by 4 bases, with 24 bases left in between. Germline V CDR1 and CDR2: SGHRS, YFSETQ. CDR3 length: 16 residues. The CDR3 bases are TGCGCCAGTGGGCCGAACCCCCGGGGCGGGGGCACTGAAGCTTTCTTT. It codes for CASGPNPRGGGTEAFF.

This rearrangement joins TRBV5-4 to TRBJ2-2; D gene ambiguous. V dropped 2 bases and J dropped 4 bases, with 12 bases sitting between them. Germline-derived CDR1 and CDR2 are SGHNT and YYREEE (reference sequence). This CDR3 has 15 residues. The CDR3 sequence: CASSFGGDGTGELFF. The CDR3 DNA is TGTGCCAGCAGCTTCGGCGGTGATGGCACCGGGGAGCTGTTTTTT.

This chain uses TRBV11-3 with TRBJ2-3, with TRBD1 matching over 7 bases. The CDR3 covers 15 residues. CDR1 is SGHNT and CDR2 is YENEEA in the germline V gene. V lost 5 bases to trimming and J lost 0 bases; unmatched junction nucleotides: 5. Here the CDR3 DNA reads TGTGCCAGCAGCCCGGGACAGCCCAGCACAGATACGCAGTATTTT. Encoded protein: CASSPGQPSTDTQYF. The full variable domain, with the rest looked up from reference TRBV11-3 and TRBJ2-3, is EAGVVQSPRYKIIEKKQPVAFWCNPISGHNTLYWYLQNLGQGPELLIRYENEEAVDDSQLPKDRFSAERLKGVDSTLKIQPAELGDSAVYLCASSPGQPSTDTQYFGPGTRLTVL.

The chain couples TRBV9 to TRBJ2-1; tentatively, D is TRBD1 (6 bases). This CDR3 is built from 14 residues. V was cut by 1 base and J by 10 bases, with 15 bases left in between. Germline CDR1 SGDLS, CDR2 YYNGEE. DNA of the CDR3: TGTGCCAGCAGCGTACAAAGCCGGGACACCGAGCAGTTCTTC. Its protein is CASSVQSRDTEQFF.

The chain joins TRBV6-1 to TRBJ2-2, with TRBD2 as a possible D gene (5 bases). The V end lost 0 bases, the J end lost 8 bases, and 13 bases lay between the germline ends. Germline-derived CDR1 and CDR2 are MNHNS and SASEGT. The CDR3 sequence is 15 residues long. CDR3 nucleotide sequence: TGTGCCAGCAGTGAAGCGCTTAGCGTCGAAGGGGAGCTGTTTTTT. Its translation: CASSEALSVEGELFF.

This chain uses TRBV4-3 with TRBJ1-1; tentatively, D is TRBD1 (6 bases). The germline CDR1 and CDR2 sequences are LGHNA and YSLEER. Trimming pared 1 base from V and 6 bases from J, leaving 9 bases between. The CDR3 spans 13 residues. The chain's CDR3 is CASSQGTVSEAFF. The CDR3 nucleotides read TGCGCCAGCAGCCAAGGGACAGTTTCTGAAGCTTTCTTT.

This clone appeared a single time. The chain is built from TRBV11-2 and TRBJ1-1, with D possibly TRBD1 on 6 matching bases. CDR3 length: 13 amino acids. V was clipped by 4 bases and J by 1 base, with 7 bases between them. Per germline, CDR1 SGHAT and CDR2 FQNNGV. The DNA of the CDR3 is TGTGCCAGCAGCTGGGGACAGAACACTGAAGCTTTCTTT. Amino acids: CASSWGQNTEAFF.

This clone was counted once. The chain recombines TRBV6-6 with TRBJ2-7, with 7 nucleotides matching TRBD2. The CDR3 length is 17 residues. Per germline, CDR1 MNHNY and CDR2 SVGAGI (reference sequence). The ends lost 5 bases at V and 2 bases at J; junction bases unmatched: 15. The CDR3 is CASSPLPGPSGPYEQYF. DNA for the CDR3: TGTGCCAGCAGTCCCCTTCCGGGGCCTAGCGGCCCCTACGAGCAGTACTTC.

The chain couples TRBV7-2 to TRBJ2-7; D perhaps matches TRBD1 (6 bases). Per the germline V gene, CDR1 is SGHTA and CDR2 is FQGNSA. V dropped 5 bases and J dropped 0 bases, with 17 bases sitting between them. The CDR3 loop spans 16 amino acids. For the CDR3, the DNA is TGTGCCAGCAGCGGGAACCGGGACACGGCCTCCTACGAGCAGTACTTC. It specifies CASSGNRDTASYEQYF.

The chain recombines TRBV19 with TRBJ2-1, with D uncertain. CDR1 and CDR2 from the germline V gene are LNHDA and SQIVND (reference sequence). The CDR3 totals 18 residues. Trimming stripped 2 bases from V and 0 bases from J, with 17 bases between. CDR3 residues: CASSILVNSLSSYNEQFF. Here the CDR3 DNA reads TGTGCCAGTAGTATACTCGTCAACAGCTTGAGCTCCTACAATGAGCAGTTCTTC.

This chain joins TRBV12-3 or TRBV12-4 and TRBJ2-4; TRBD1 matches 8 bases. V shed 8 bases, J shed 6 bases, and the junction held 3 bases outside the gene matches. This CDR3 spans 12 amino acids. The CDR3 region is CASGQGANIQYF. The CDR3 DNA is TGTGCCAGCGGGCAGGGGGCAAACATTCAGTACTTC.

The chain couples TRBV7-2 to TRBJ1-1; D is possibly TRBD1 (5 bases). Germline values: CDR1 SGHTA, CDR2 FQGNSA. CDR3 length: 14 residues. V lost 2 bases, J lost 7 bases, and 14 bases lay in between. CDR3 nucleotide sequence: TGTGCCAGCAGCTTATCAGGGAAGAATAATGAAGCTTTCTTT. This translates into CASSLSGKNNEAFF.

This chain links TRBV18 with TRBJ1-6; D not resolved. Germline values: CDR1 KGHSH, CDR2 LQKENI. CDR3 length: 13 amino acids. Trimming took off 3 bases at V and 7 bases at J, with 7 bases between the two ends. CDR3: CASSPVENSPLHF. CDR3 nucleotide sequence: TGTGCCAGCTCACCGGTAGAGAATTCACCCCTCCACTTT.

The chain is built from TRBV18 and TRBJ2-2, with a weak D call TRBD2 (5 bases). Germline-derived CDR1 and CDR2 are KGHSH and LQKENI. This CDR3 spans 16 amino acids. Trimming cost V 3 bases and J 1 base, with 12 bases left between them. This chain's CDR3 is CASSPEVQQNTGELFF. The CDR3 DNA reads TGTGCCAGCTCACCGGAGGTCCAGCAGAACACCGGGGAGCTGTTTTTT.

This sequence joins TRBV5-4 and TRBJ1-2; no clear D gene. V lost 1 base, J lost 8 bases, and 12 bases lay in between. This CDR3 is built from 13 residues. Germline CDR1 is SGHNT and CDR2 is YYREEE (reference sequence). CDR3 coding DNA: TGTGCCAGCAGCTTGAGGACGGGAGGGGGCTACACCTTC. Amino acid sequence: CASSLRTGGGYTF.

This chain uses TRBV7-2 with TRBJ2-7; 10 bases line up with TRBD1. The germline V gene encodes CDR1 SGHTA and CDR2 FQGNSA. V trimming: 5 bases; J trimming: 7 bases; junction bases outside the gene matches: 8. The CDR3 spans 14 residues. CDR3 bases: TGTGCCAGCAGCGTAGACAGGGGGCAGGGAGAGCAGTACTTC. Encoded protein: CASSVDRGQGEQYF.

This clone was seen more than once but under ten times. This chain joins TRBV25-1 and TRBJ2-7; 8 nucleotides line up with TRBD1. With 4 bases clipped from V and 1 base from J, the junction kept 0 bases outside the gene matches. The CDR3 sequence is 13 residues long. In germline, CDR1 is MGHDK, CDR2 SYGVNS. CDR3 sequence (DNA): TGTGCCAGCAGTGGGGACAGGTCCTACGAGCAGTACTTC. This gives the protein CASSGDRSYEQYF.

V usage is TRBV30 and J usage is TRBJ2-3, with unresolved D. From germline, CDR1 is GTSNPN and CDR2 SVGIG (reference sequence). Trimming pared 4 bases from V and 6 bases from J, leaving 11 bases between. CDR3 length: 12 residues. The CDR3 loop is CAWKQVWDTQYF. CDR3 bases: TGTGCCTGGAAGCAGGTCTGGGATACGCAGTATTTT. The entire variable domain, with the rest obtained from reference TRBV30 and TRBJ2-3, is as follows: SQTIHQWPATLVQPVGSPLSLECTVEGTSNPNLYWYRQAAGRGLQLLFYSVGIGQISSEVPQNLSASRPQDRQFILSSKKLLLSDSGFYLCAWKQVWDTQYFGPGTRLTVL.

The rearrangement uses TRBV9 and TRBJ2-5; tentatively, D is TRBD2 (6 bases). V was pared by 4 bases and J by 5 bases, with 21 bases between. This CDR3 region has 16 residues. Germline lookup yields CDR1 SGDLS and CDR2 YYNGEE. CDR3 DNA: TGTGCCAGCAGCTACAATGGACTACTTCGTGCGGAGACCCAGTACTTC. It codes for CASSYNGLLRAETQYF.

The chain combines TRBV7-3 with TRBJ2-2; 9 bases are a match to TRBD1. The trim removed 5 bases at V and 6 bases at J, leaving 10 bases unmatched. Germline values: CDR1 SGHTA, CDR2 FQGTGA. The CDR3 covers 16 residues. The CDR3 reads CASSPHRGQGAGELFF. The DNA of the CDR3 is TGTGCCAGCAGCCCCCACAGGGGGCAAGGGGCCGGGGAGCTGTTTTTT.

This sequence joins TRBV5-4 and TRBJ1-3; maybe TRBD1 (6 bases). The CDR3 runs 16 residues. Germline loops: CDR1 SGHNT, CDR2 YYREEE (reference sequence). V was shortened by 4 bases and J by 2 bases, with 16 bases between the two germline ends. This CDR3 is CASSQGRPGTGNTIYF. CDR3 bases: TGTGCCAGCAGCCAGGGGCGTCCGGGTACTGGAAACACCATATATTTT.

This clone was picked up a small number of times. The chain joins TRBV6-5 to TRBJ1-5; 9 nucleotides agree with TRBD1. V trimming: 4 bases; J trimming: 6 bases; junction bases outside the gene matches: 10. The CDR3 length is 16 residues. Germline V gene data show CDR1 as MNHEY and CDR2 as SVGAGI. In DNA, the CDR3 is TGTGCCAGCAGTTCCCCCTTACAGGGGGCAAGTCAGCCCCAGCATTTT. The encoded protein is CASSSPLQGASQPQHF.